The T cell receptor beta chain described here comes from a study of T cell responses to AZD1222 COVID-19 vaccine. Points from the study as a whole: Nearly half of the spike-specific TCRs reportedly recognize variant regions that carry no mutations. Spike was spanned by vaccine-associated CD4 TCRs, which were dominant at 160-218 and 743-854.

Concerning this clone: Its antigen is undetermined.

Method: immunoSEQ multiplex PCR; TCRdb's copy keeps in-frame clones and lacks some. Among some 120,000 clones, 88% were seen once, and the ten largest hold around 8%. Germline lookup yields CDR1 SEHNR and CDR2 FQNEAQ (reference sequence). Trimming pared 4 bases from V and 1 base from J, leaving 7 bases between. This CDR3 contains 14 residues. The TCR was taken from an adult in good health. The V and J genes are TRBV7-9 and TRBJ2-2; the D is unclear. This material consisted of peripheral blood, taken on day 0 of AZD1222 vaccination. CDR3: CASSSPWNTGELFF. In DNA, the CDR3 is TGTGCCAGCAGCTCGCCCTGGAACACCGGGGAGCTGTTTTTT.